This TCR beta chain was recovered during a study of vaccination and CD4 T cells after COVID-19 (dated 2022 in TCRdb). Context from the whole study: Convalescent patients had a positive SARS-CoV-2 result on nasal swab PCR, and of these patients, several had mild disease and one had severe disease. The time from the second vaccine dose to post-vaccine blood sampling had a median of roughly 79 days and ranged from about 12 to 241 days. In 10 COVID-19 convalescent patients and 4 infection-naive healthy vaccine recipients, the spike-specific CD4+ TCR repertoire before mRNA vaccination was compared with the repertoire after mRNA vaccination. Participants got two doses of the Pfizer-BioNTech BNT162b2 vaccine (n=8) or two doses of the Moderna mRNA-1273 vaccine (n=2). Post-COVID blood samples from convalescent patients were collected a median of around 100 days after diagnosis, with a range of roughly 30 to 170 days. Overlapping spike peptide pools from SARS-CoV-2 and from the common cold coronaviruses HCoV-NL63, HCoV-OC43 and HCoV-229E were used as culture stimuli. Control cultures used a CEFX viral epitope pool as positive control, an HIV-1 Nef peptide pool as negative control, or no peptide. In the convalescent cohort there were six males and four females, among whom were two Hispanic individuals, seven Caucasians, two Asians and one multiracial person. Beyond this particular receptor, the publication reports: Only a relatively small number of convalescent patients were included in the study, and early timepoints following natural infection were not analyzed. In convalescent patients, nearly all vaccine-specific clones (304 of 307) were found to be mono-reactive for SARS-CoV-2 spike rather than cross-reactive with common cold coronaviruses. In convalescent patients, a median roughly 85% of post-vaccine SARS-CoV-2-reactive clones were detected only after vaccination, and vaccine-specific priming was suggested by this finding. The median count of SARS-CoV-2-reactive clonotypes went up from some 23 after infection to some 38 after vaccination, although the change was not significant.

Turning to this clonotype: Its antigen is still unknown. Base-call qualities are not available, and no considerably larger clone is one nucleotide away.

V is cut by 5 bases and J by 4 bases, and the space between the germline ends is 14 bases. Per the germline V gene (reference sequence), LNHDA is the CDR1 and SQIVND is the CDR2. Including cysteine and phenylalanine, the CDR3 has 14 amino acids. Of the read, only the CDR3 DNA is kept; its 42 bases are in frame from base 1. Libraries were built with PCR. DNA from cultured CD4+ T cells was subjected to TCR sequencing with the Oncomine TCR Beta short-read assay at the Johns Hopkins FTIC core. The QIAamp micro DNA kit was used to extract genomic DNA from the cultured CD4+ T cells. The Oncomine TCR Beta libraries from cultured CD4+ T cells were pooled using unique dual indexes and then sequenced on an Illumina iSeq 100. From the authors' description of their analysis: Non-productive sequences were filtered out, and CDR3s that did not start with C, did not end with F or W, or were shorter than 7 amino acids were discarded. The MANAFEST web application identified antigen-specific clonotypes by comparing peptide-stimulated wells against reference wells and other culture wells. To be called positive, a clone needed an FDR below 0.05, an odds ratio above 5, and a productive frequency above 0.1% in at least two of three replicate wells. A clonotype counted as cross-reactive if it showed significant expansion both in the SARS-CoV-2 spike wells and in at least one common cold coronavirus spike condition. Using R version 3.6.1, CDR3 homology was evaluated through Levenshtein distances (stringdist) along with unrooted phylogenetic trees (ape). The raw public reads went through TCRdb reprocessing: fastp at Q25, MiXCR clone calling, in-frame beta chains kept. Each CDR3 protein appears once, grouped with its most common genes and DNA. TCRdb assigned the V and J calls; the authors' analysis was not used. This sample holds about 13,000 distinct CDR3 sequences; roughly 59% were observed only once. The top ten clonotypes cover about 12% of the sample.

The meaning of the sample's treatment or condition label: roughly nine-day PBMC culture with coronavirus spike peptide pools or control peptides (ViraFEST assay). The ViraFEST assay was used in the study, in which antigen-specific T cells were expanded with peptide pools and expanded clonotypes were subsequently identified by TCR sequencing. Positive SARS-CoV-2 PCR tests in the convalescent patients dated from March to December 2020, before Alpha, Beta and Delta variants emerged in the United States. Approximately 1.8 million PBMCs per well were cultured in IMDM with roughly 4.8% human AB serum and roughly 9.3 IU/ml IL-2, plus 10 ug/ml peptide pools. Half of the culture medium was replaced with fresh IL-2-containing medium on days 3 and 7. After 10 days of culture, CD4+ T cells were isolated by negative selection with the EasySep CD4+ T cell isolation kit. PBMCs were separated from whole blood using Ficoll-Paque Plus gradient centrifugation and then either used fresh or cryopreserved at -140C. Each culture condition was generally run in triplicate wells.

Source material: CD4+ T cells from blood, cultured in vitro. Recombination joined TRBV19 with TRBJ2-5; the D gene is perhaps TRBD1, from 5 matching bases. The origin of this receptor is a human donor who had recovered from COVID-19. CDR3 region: CASSQQGSAETQYF. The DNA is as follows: TGTGCCAGTAGTCAGCAGGGTAGTGCAGAGACCCAGTACTTC.